The 15 T cell receptor beta chains below all came from one sample that was sequenced in a study of OX40 agonist ivuxolimab in advanced cancers. TCRdb keeps only in-frame clones here, not all; method: immunoSEQ multiplex PCR. The sample carries about 41,000 clones, around nine tenths recorded once. The material sequenced was CD4+ or CD8+ T cells sorted from blood, taken in a trial of the OX40 agonist ivuxolimab. All receptors derive from an adult with an advanced solid tumor such as melanoma, head and neck, liver or kidney cancer.

The genes are TRBV2 and TRBJ2-2; 7 bases are a match to TRBD2. J gave up 5 bases and V 11 bases, and 11 bases lay outside the gene matches. CDR1 and CDR2 (germline): SNHLY, FYNNEI. The CDR3 consists of 14 residues. CDR3 loop: CADRREGGTGELFF. DNA of the CDR3: TGTGCCGACCGGAGGGAGGGAGGTACCGGGGAGCTGTTTTTT.

The chain combines TRBV27 with TRBJ2-7; 12 nucleotides line up with TRBD1. The trim removed 6 bases at V and 9 bases at J, leaving 12 bases unmatched. Germline CDR1 MNHEY, CDR2 SMNVEV (reference sequence). The CDR3 totals 15 residues. Here the CDR3 reads CASSPSGTGGGWQYF. Here the CDR3 DNA reads TGTGCCAGCAGCCCCTCCGGGACAGGGGGCGGATGGCAGTACTTC.

The chain carries TRBV7-9 and TRBJ2-7; the D gene is possibly TRBD2 (5 bases). Germline lookup yields CDR1 SEHNR and CDR2 FQNEAQ (reference sequence). V was shortened by 4 bases and J by 3 bases, with 7 bases between the two germline ends. The CDR3 consists of 12 residues. For the CDR3, the DNA is TGTGCCAGCAGCTCCGACTACTACGAGCAGTACTTC. Residues: CASSSDYYEQYF. The variable domain in full, completed from reference TRBV7-9 and TRBJ2-7, reads DTGVSQNPRHKITKRGQNVTFRCDPISEHNRLYWYRQTLGQGPEFLTYFQNEAQLEKSRLLSDRFSAERPKGSFSTLEIQRTEQGDSAMYLCASSSDYYEQYFGPGTRLTVT.

This clone was found once. The chain employs TRBV7-8 and TRBJ2-5, with D possibly TRBD2 on 5 matching bases. The V end was cut by 1 base, the J end by 5 bases, with 17 bases between. This CDR3 contains 16 residues. Germline V gene data show CDR1 as SGHVS and CDR2 as FQNEAQ. CDR3 protein: CASSLGTGPTGETQYF. CDR3 nucleotides: TGTGCCAGCAGCTTAGGAACTGGCCCCACGGGGGAGACCCAGTACTTC.

The J gene is TRBJ1-3, the V gene TRBV10-3; perhaps TRBD1 as D (6 bases). In germline, CDR1 is ENHRY, CDR2 SYGVKD. V shed 10 bases and J shed 0 bases, with 13 bases lying between them. The CDR3 runs to 14 residues. Written as DNA, the CDR3 is TGTGCCACCAGCAGGGGTCTCTCTGGAAACACCATATATTTT. Its translation is CATSRGLSGNTIYF.

V and J are TRBV11-1 and TRBJ1-2, with D possibly being TRBD1 (6 bases). Germline CDR1 and CDR2: SGHAT and FQDESV (reference sequence). The CDR3 runs 14 residues. With 5 bases removed from V and 5 bases from J, the gap between germline ends came to 15 bases. DNA for the CDR3: TGTGCCAGCAGCCGTCTTGGGACAACTTATGGCTACACCTTC. It encodes CASSRLGTTYGYTF. The complete variable domain, with remaining parts taken from reference TRBV11-1 and TRBJ1-2, reads EAEVAQSPRYKITEKSQAVAFWCDPISGHATLYWYRQILGQGPELLVQFQDESVVDDSQLPKDRFSAERLKGVDSTLKIQPAELGDSAMYLCASSRLGTTYGYTFGSGTRLTVV.

The chain is built from TRBV6-1 and TRBJ2-7; 9 nucleotides line up with TRBD1. Germline V lookup: CDR1 MNHNS, CDR2 SASEGT. The CDR3 runs 13 residues. V was clipped by 7 bases and J by 5 bases; unmatched bases: 6. CDR3 in DNA: TGTGCCAGCAAAGGGACAGGGTACCACGAGCAGTACTTC. Protein: CASKGTGYHEQYF.

V and J are TRBV6-5 and TRBJ2-7; a possible D gene is TRBD1 (5 bases). The germline V and J ends were trimmed by 2 bases and 3 bases, with 11 bases remaining between them. The germline gives CDR1 MNHEY, CDR2 SVGAGI. This CDR3 is built from 14 residues. This CDR3 reads CASSYATTDYEQYF. Here the CDR3 DNA reads TGTGCCAGCAGTTACGCCACGACAGACTACGAGCAGTACTTC.

V gene TRBV10-3 combines with J gene TRBJ2-2; 8 nucleotides line up with TRBD1. V was pared by 6 bases and J by 7 bases, with 7 bases of the junction left unmatched. The CDR3 is made up of 14 amino acids. Looked up from germline, CDR1 is ENHRY and CDR2 is SYGVKD. In DNA, the CDR3 is TGTGCCATCAGGAGGCAGGGGGCTCTCGGGGAGCTGTTTTTT. It codes for CAIRRQGALGELFF.

The chain joins TRBV10-3 to TRBJ2-1; no clear D gene. V was clipped by 6 bases and J by 6 bases, with 12 bases between them. Germline CDR1 ENHRY, CDR2 SYGVKD. The CDR3 has 13 amino acids. CDR3 loop: CAIRSTSGNEQFF. The CDR3 nucleotides are TGTGCCATCAGAAGTACCAGTGGCAATGAGCAGTTCTTC.

Turning to this clone: A read error may produce the germline difference seen at one junction end. CDR3 in DNA: TGTGCCAGCTCACCACCAACAGGGGTGAAGATCTTC. Translation gives CASSPPTGVKIF. This chain connects TRBV18 to TRBJ2-1; 7 bases agree with TRBD1. CDR3 size: 12 residues. CDR1 is KGHSH and CDR2 is LQKENI in the germline V gene. Variable domain in full (rest from reference TRBV18 and TRBJ2-1): NAGVMQNPRHLVRRRGQEARLRCSPMKGHSHVYWYRQLPEEGLKFMVYLQKENIIDESGMPKERFSAEFPKEGPSILRIQQVVRGDSAAYFCASSPPTGVKIFGPGTRLTVL.

This rearrangement joins TRBV15 to TRBJ1-5; 7 bases line up with TRBD1. CDR1 LNHNV and CDR2 YYDKDF come from the germline V gene (reference sequence). The CDR3 has 16 residues. Losses at the gene ends were 2 bases for V and 3 bases for J; bases not matched to a gene: 7. Written as DNA, the CDR3 is TGTGCCACCAGCAGAAATCTGGACAGGTCCAATCAGCCCCAGCATTTT. The encoded protein is CATSRNLDRSNQPQHF.

This chain's CDR3 is CASSPASVPYEQYF. CDR3 in DNA: TGTGCCAGCAGTCCCGCTAGCGTCCCCTACGAGCAGTACTTC. V gene TRBV6-5 combines with J gene TRBJ2-7, with D possibly matching TRBD2 (6 bases). The V gene's germline CDR1 is MNHEY and CDR2 SVGAGI. The CDR3 has 14 amino acids. Trimming left V 5 bases short and J 2 bases short, with 13 bases between.

The chain recombines TRBV5-4 with TRBJ2-3, with 11 bases identical to TRBD2. V trimming: 3 bases; J trimming: 5 bases; junction bases outside the gene matches: 14. The length of the CDR3 is 18 residues. Germline V lookup: CDR1 SGHNT, CDR2 YYREEE (reference sequence). The CDR3 spells CASSSTRRLAGGKDTQYF. The CDR3 nucleotides read TGTGCCAGCAGCTCGACCCGCCGCCTAGCGGGAGGAAAAGATACGCAGTATTTT.

The gene calls are TRBV19 and TRBJ1-4; TRBD1 is a possible D gene (6 bases). V was cut by 3 bases and J by 5 bases, with 13 bases left in between. The CDR3 sequence is 15 residues long. Looked up from germline, CDR1 is LNHDA and CDR2 is SQIVND (reference sequence). This CDR3 reads CASSMILTGNEKLFF. CDR3 DNA: TGTGCCAGTAGTATGATTTTAACAGGGAATGAAAAACTGTTTTTT. Full variable domain (missing parts from reference TRBV19 and TRBJ1-4): DGGITQSPKYLFRKEGQNVTLSCEQNLNHDAMYWYRQDPGQGLRLIYYSQIVNDFQKGDIAEGYSVSREKKESFPLTVTSAQKNPTAFYLCASSMILTGNEKLFFGSGTQLSVL.